This T cell receptor (beta chain) derives from a study of vaccination and CD4 T cells after COVID-19. In the study overall: The stimulating agents, overlapping spike peptides, came from SARS-CoV-2, HCoV-NL63, HCoV-OC43 and HCoV-229E. Cultures that served as controls received a CEFX pool, an HIV-1 Nef pool, or no peptide.

Sequenced with the Oncomine TCR Beta short-read assay was DNA taken from cultured CD4+ T cells. TCRdb independently ran MiXCR on the PCR reads; one entry per CDR3 protein. The sample has fewer than 5,500 distinct CDR3 sequences, 35% to 50% seen once. Study outcomes and limitations: The analysis of convalescent patients involved relatively few individuals and lacked early post-infection timepoints.

Per the germline V gene, CDR1 is MNHNS and CDR2 is SASEGT. The ends lost 7 bases at V and 0 bases at J; junction bases unmatched: 5. CDR3 length: 14 amino acids. The treatment here: roughly 10-day PBMC culture with coronavirus spike peptide pools or control peptides (ViraFEST assay). Comment on this clonotype: Its target is unknown.

This clonotype was sampled from a human donor who had recovered from COVID-19. The source material was CD4+ T cells from blood, cultured in vitro. The V gene is TRBV6-1, the J gene TRBJ2-7, with 8 bases aligning to TRBD1. CDR3 nucleotide sequence: TGTGCCAGCATCCAACAGGGGGGCTCCTACGAGCAGTACTTC. It is translated as CASIQQGGSYEQYF.